This TCR beta chain appears in the sequencing data of a study of vaccination and CD4 T cells after COVID-19. Study details: Collection of post-COVID samples occurred a median approximately 100 days after diagnosis, spanning a range of 35 to 161. Cells received overlapping spike peptides from SARS-CoV-2, HCoV-NL63, HCoV-OC43 and HCoV-229E as stimulation.

Sequencing of the DNA from cultured CD4+ T cells was carried out with the Oncomine TCR Beta short-read assay. Genomic DNA extraction was carried out from cultured CD4+ T cells. TCRdb processed the PCR reads anew with MiXCR; each CDR3 protein has one entry. Here the sample spans approximately 9,800 distinct CDR3 sequences, roughly a third being singletons. Treatment denoted: approximately nine-day PBMC culture with coronavirus spike peptide pools or control peptides (ViraFEST assay). Gathered ahead of the COVID-19 pandemic (2011-2018) were the CD4+ T cells of the unexposed donor. ViraFEST used peptide pools to expand antigen-specific T cells before TCR sequencing. A remark on this clonotype: Its specificity is not known.

This CDR3 spans 13 amino acids. Per germline, CDR1 LNHNV and CDR2 YYDKDF (reference sequence). V was shortened by 3 bases and J by 7 bases, with 9 bases between the two germline ends. This clonotype originated in a human donor in good health. The chain carries TRBV15 and TRBJ1-4; D is uncertain. Sequenced sample: CD4+ T cells from blood, cultured in vitro. DNA of the CDR3: TGTGCCACCAGCAGTGAAAAGGGTGAAAAACTGTTTTTT. It encodes CATSSEKGEKLFF.